These T cell receptor beta chains were read from a single sample in a study of cytomegalovirus exposure and HLA in healthy donors. The table came from immunoSEQ multiplex PCR; TCRdb's copy has only in-frame clones and leaves some out. The table lists 170,000 or so clones, more than 65% of them singletons. The sequencing input was PBMCs. The receptor set was obtained from a young woman in good health and CMV-seropositive. CDR3s include the opening cysteine and the closing phenylalanine or tryptophan. The order of the fields is D gene, J gene, clone size, V gene, CDR3 protein, CDR3 DNA. The D gene is left open where the match is weak. Size tells how often a clone was seen (once, few, many) or the class of an expanded clone, and some rows leave it out.

TRBD2 TRBJ2-1 - TRBV7-6 CASSPTRGRSYNEQFF TGTGCCAGCAGCCCCACGCGGGGGAGGTCCTACAATGAGCAGTTCTTC
- TRBJ2-2 - TRBV7-9 CASSFSSGAGELFF TGTGCCAGCAGCTTCTCGTCAGGGGCCGGGGAGCTGTTTTTT
TRBD1 TRBJ1-2 few TRBV5-4 CAFHVITGGLHGYTF TGTGCTTTCCACGTTATAACAGGGGGATTGCATGGCTACACCTTC
- TRBJ2-3 - TRBV10-2 CASRDKQYSTDTQYF TGCGCCAGTCGGGACAAGCAATATAGCACAGATACGCAGTATTTT
- TRBJ1-1 - TRBV15 CATSPAGDHSSEAFF TGTGCCACCAGTCCGGCAGGGGATCATAGTTCTGAAGCTTTCTTT
TRBD2 TRBJ2-3 - TRBV5-6 CASMELGLASTDTQYF TGTGCCAGTATGGAGTTGGGACTAGCTAGCACAGATACGCAGTATTTT
- TRBJ1-2 - TRBV10-3 CAIRTLTLRPNYGYTF TGTGCCATCAGGACCTTGACCCTGAGGCCTAACTATGGCTACACCTTC
- TRBJ1-4 - TRBV4-2 CASSPWEVTTNEKLFF TGTGCCAGCAGCCCCTGGGAGGTTACAACTAATGAAAAACTGTTTTTT
- TRBJ1-3 - TRBV11-1 CASGSGDSPGRNTIYF TGTGCCAGCGGATCAGGAGACAGCCCTGGTAGAAACACCATATATTTT
- TRBJ2-1 - TRBV2 CASSRTPTRDHEQFF TGTGCCAGCAGCCGAACCCCCACTAGGGATCATGAGCAGTTCTTC
- TRBJ2-1 - TRBV27 CASRWTDGNNEQFF TGTGCCAGCAGATGGACCGACGGGAACAATGAGCAGTTCTTC
- TRBJ1-1 - TRBV5-1 CASSASMNTEAFF TGCGCCAGCAGCGCGTCCATGAACACTGAAGCTTTCTTT
TRBD2 TRBJ2-7 - TRBV6-1 CASTGLGSYEQYF TGTGCCAGCACCGGACTAGGCTCCTACGAGCAGTACTTC
TRBD1 TRBJ2-1 - TRBV2 CASRGQGSDEQFF TGTGCCAGCAGAGGACAGGGGAGCGATGAGCAGTTCTTC
TRBD2 TRBJ2-1 - TRBV5-1 CASSLSGGADEQFF TGCGCCAGCAGCTTGAGCGGGGGGGCGGATGAGCAGTTCTTC
- TRBJ1-2 - TRBV7-2 CASSWDTNYGYTF TGTGCCAGCAGCTGGGACACCAACTATGGCTACACCTTC
- TRBJ2-2 - TRBV11-1 CASSSRQSLNTGELFF TGTGCCAGCAGCTCCCGACAGTCGCTGAACACCGGGGAGCTGTTTTTT
- TRBJ2-5 - TRBV4-2 CASSQAEGKETQYF TGTGCCAGCAGCCAAGCCGAGGGCAAAGAGACCCAGTACTTC
- TRBJ1-6 - TRBV7-9 CASSSSRAHSSYNSPLHF TGTGCCAGCAGCTCGTCCAGGGCCCATAGTTCCTATAATTCACCCCTCCACTTT
- TRBJ1-4 - TRBV19 CASRTQGQANEKLFF TGTGCCAGTAGAACCCAGGGGCAGGCTAATGAAAAACTGTTTTTT
- TRBJ2-2 - TRBV27 CASSLAVPGELFF TGTGCCAGCAGTTTGGCAGTGCCCGGGGAGCTGTTTTTT
- TRBJ1-1 - TRBV28 CASSLRRVMNTEAFF TGTGCCAGCAGTTTAAGGCGGGTAATGAACACTGAAGCTTTCTTT
- TRBJ2-5 - TRBV20-1 CSARRETQYF TGCAGTGCTAGACGGGAGACCCAGTACTTC
TRBD1 TRBJ1-2 once TRBV7-2 CASSRFGQGRIYGYTF TGTGCCAGCAGTAGATTCGGACAGGGGAGAATTTATGGCTACACCTTC
TRBD1 TRBJ2-7 - TRBV19 CASSINSGQGVYEQYF TGTGCCAGTAGTATAAACTCGGGACAGGGGGTCTACGAGCAGTACTTC
- TRBJ1-6 once TRBV7-9 CASSLGGVYNSPLHF TGTGCCAGCAGCTTAGGAGGAGTCTATAATTCACCCCTCCACTTT
TRBD1 TRBJ1-2 once TRBV19 CASSRGQGYYGYTF TGTGCCAGTAGCCGCGGACAGGGCTACTATGGCTACACCTTC
TRBD1 TRBJ1-3 - TRBV9 CASSGTGTSGNTIYF TGTGCCAGCAGCGGGACAGGTACCTCTGGAAACACCATATATTTT
TRBD1 TRBJ2-7 once TRBV5-6 CASSLGTGLSYEQYF TGTGCCAGCAGCTTGGGGACAGGGCTATCCTACGAGCAGTACTTC
TRBD1 TRBJ2-7 - TRBV13 CASSSGTGGYEQYF TGTGCCAGCAGCTCCGGGACAGGGGGTTACGAGCAGTACTTC
TRBD1 TRBJ1-2 few TRBV23-1 CASSPNWTGGVYGYTF TGCGCCAGCAGTCCTAACTGGACAGGGGGCGTCTATGGCTACACCTTC
TRBD2 TRBJ2-7 - TRBV7-8 CASRAVTSGAIGVHVQYF TGTGCCAGCAGGGCGGTGACTAGCGGGGCGATCGGCGTTCATGTGCAGTACTTC
TRBD1 TRBJ2-7 - TRBV19 CASSTGTGGRYEQYF TGTGCCAGTAGTACCGGGACAGGGGGCCGCTACGAGCAGTACTTC